This T cell receptor beta chain derives from a study of response to subunit inactivated influenza vaccine. Whole-study findings and limits: Few additional T cells are recruited per seasonal influenza vaccination, authors suggested.

CDR1 is SGHTA and CDR2 is FQGNSA in the germline V gene. Deletions cut 0 bases from V and 16 bases from J, with 10 bases between. The CDR3 has 12 amino acids. This clonotype has more than one count but fewer than ten. Its antigen is not identified. TCRdb recomputed calls from the RT-PCR reads with MiXCR, one row per CDR3 protein. The table shows around 530,000 distinct CDR3 sequences, with about 17% occurring only once. The sequencing here drew on CD4+ T cells sorted from PBMCs, taken less than 25 months after vaccination. The gene calls are TRBV7-2 and TRBJ1-6; D unresolved. The receptor was isolated from a man aged 45-69 years who received an inactivated influenza vaccine. DNA for the CDR3: TGTGCCAGCAGCTTAGCAGGCAGAACGCTCCACTTT. It specifies CASSLAGRTLHF.